The 15 T cell receptor beta chains given below trace back to one sample, sequenced in a study of cytomegalovirus exposure and HLA in healthy donors. Primers: 60 Vbeta forward and 13 Jbeta reverse. Measured with immunoSEQ multiplex PCR; TCRdb has only the in-frame clones, and not every one. The table has 110,000 to 150,000 clones, roughly 83% seen once. The sequenced sample was PBMCs. The source of these receptors is a female donor in good health and CMV-seronegative.

The V and J genes are TRBV4-1 and TRBJ2-1, with 12 bases aligning to TRBD2. CDR3 length: 16 amino acids. V trimming: 2 bases; J trimming: 5 bases; junction bases outside the gene matches: 4. The germline gives CDR1 MGHRA, CDR2 YSYEKL. CDR3 sequence reads: CASSQPTSGRNNEQFF. In DNA, the CDR3 is TGCGCCAGCAGCCAACCGACTAGCGGGAGAAACAATGAGCAGTTCTTC.

V is TRBV7-2 and J is TRBJ1-2; a weak D match, TRBD1 (5 bases). V dropped 1 base and J dropped 1 base, with 10 bases sitting between them. Germline V lookup: CDR1 SGHTA, CDR2 FQGNSA. The CDR3 is 15 residues long. CDR3 region: CASSLGGSLNYGYTF. Here the CDR3 DNA reads TGTGCCAGCAGCTTAGGGGGCAGCCTTAACTATGGCTACACCTTC.

In nucleotides, the CDR3 is TGTGCCAGCAGAACTTCGGGGGAGTACGAGCAGTACTTC. It codes for CASRTSGEYEQYF. The V call is TRBV28, the J call TRBJ2-7; D may be TRBD2 (6 bases). The germline gives CDR1 MDHEN, CDR2 SYDVKM. V was shortened by 6 bases and J by 4 bases, with 13 bases between the two germline ends. The CDR3 spans 13 residues. Full variable domain (remainder filled in from reference TRBV28 and TRBJ2-7): DVKVTQSSRYLVKRTGEKVFLECVQDMDHENMFWYRQDPGLGLRLIYFSYDVKMKEKGDIPEGYSVSREKKERFSLILESASTNQTSMYLCASRTSGEYEQYFGPGTRLTVT.

This clone was detected a few times. V and J are TRBV11-2 and TRBJ1-3, with D hard to call. CDR1 is SGHAT, CDR2 FQNNGV, per germline. There are 12 residues in the CDR3. The V gene lost 3 bases and the J gene lost 5 bases, with 5 bases spanning the gap. The CDR3 DNA reads as TGTGCCAGCAGCTTGACTCGAAACACCATATATTTT. Amino acids: CASSLTRNTIYF.

This clone was seen just once. The genes are TRBV7-9 and TRBJ1-1; 9 bases are a match to TRBD1. Trimming cost V 5 bases and J 3 bases; bases outside gene matches: 7. The CDR3 runs 15 residues. Per germline, CDR1 SEHNR and CDR2 FQNEAQ (reference sequence). The CDR3 DNA follows: TGTGCCAGCAGCAATACAGGGGGCAAGGACACTGAAGCTTTCTTT. This encodes CASSNTGGKDTEAFF.

The chain uses TRBV5-1 and TRBJ2-5, with 10 bases aligning to TRBD2. CDR3 length: 16 residues. Germline loops: CDR1 SGHRS, CDR2 YFSETQ. V shed 1 base, J shed 4 bases, and the junction held 7 bases outside the gene matches. CDR3 sequence reads: CASSLMIAGGGETQYF. The CDR3 coding sequence is TGCGCCAGCAGCTTGATGATAGCGGGAGGAGGAGAGACCCAGTACTTC.

This chain connects TRBV11-2 to TRBJ2-1; the D is unclear. This CDR3 comprises 9 residues. Trimming cost V 3 bases and J 12 bases, with 3 bases left between them. CDR1 SGHAT and CDR2 FQNNGV come from the germline V gene. The CDR3 loop is CASSFGQFF. As DNA, the CDR3 is TGTGCCAGCAGCTTCGGGCAGTTCTTC. Filled out from reference TRBV11-2 and TRBJ2-1, the complete variable domain reads EAGVAQSPRYKIIEKRQSVAFWCNPISGHATLYWYQQILGQGPKLLIQFQNNGVVDDSQLPKDRFSAERLKGVDSTLKIQPAKLEDSAVYLCASSFGQFFGPGTRLTVL.

This sequence joins TRBV25-1 and TRBJ2-1; D is ambiguous. Trimming pared 2 bases from V and 8 bases from J, leaving 4 bases between. The CDR3 spans 11 residues. The V gene's germline CDR1 is MGHDK and CDR2 SYGVNS. The CDR3 reads CASSELYEQFF. CDR3 DNA: TGTGCCAGCAGTGAACTGTATGAGCAGTTCTTC.

This chain links TRBV7-9 with TRBJ1-5, with TRBD1 as a possible D gene (5 bases). V gave up 5 bases and J gave up 10 bases, with 15 bases separating them. Per the germline V gene, CDR1 is SEHNR and CDR2 is FQNEAQ (reference sequence). The CDR3 contains 13 residues. This chain's CDR3 is CASSTTGGDPQHF. The CDR3 DNA reads TGTGCCAGCAGCACAACCGGGGGGGACCCCCAGCATTTT.

This chain uses TRBV7-2 with TRBJ2-3, with 9 bases that match TRBD2. Germline V gives CDR1 SGHTA, CDR2 FQGNSA. Trimming took 6 bases from V and 6 from J; bases not matched to a gene: 7. CDR3 length: 14 residues. In DNA, the CDR3 is TGTGCCAGCAGGACGGGCGGGGGGGGCGATACGCAGTATTTT. This translates into CASRTGGGGDTQYF. Full variable domain (rest looked up from reference TRBV7-2 and TRBJ2-3): GAGVSQSPSNKVTEKGKDVELRCDPISGHTALYWYRQSLGQGLEFLIYFQGNSAPDKSGLPSDRFSAERTGGSVSTLTIQRTQQEDSAVYLCASRTGGGGDTQYFGPGTRLTVL.

The chain carries TRBV5-1 and TRBJ1-1, with 8 nucleotides matching TRBD1. Germline CDR1 and CDR2: SGHRS and YFSETQ. The CDR3 extends over 15 amino acids. V lost 1 base and J lost 4; bases outside the gene matches: 6. CDR3 coding DNA: TGCGCCAGCAGCTTGCAGGGGGCGGGTTTCACTGAAGCTTTCTTT. Amino acid sequence: CASSLQGAGFTEAFF. The entire variable domain, with the rest obtained from reference TRBV5-1 and TRBJ1-1, is as follows: KAGVTQTPRYLIKTRGQQVTLSCSPISGHRSVSWYQQTPGQGLQFLFEYFSETQRNKGNFPGRFSGRQFSNSRSEMNVSTLELGDSALYLCASSLQGAGFTEAFFGQGTRLTVV.

The chain uses TRBV2 and TRBJ1-5; 10 bases fit TRBD1. Germline V gives CDR1 SNHLY, CDR2 FYNNEI. The CDR3 sequence is 16 residues long. The J segment lost 6 bases and the V segment lost 6 bases, leaving 11 bases of the junction unmatched. The chain's CDR3 is CASSDNTGTGAQPQHF. The DNA of the CDR3 is TGTGCCAGCAGCGATAATACCGGGACAGGGGCTCAGCCCCAGCATTTT.

The V gene is TRBV7-2, the J gene TRBJ2-7; TRBD1 matches 10 bases. CDR1 SGHTA and CDR2 FQGNSA come from the germline V gene. The V gene end was trimmed by 3 bases and the J gene end by 6 bases; junction bases not matched to a gene: 8. The CDR3 runs to 15 residues. The CDR3 sequence: CASSFSGTGDREQYF. Written as DNA, the CDR3 is TGTGCCAGCAGCTTCTCCGGGACAGGGGACCGCGAGCAGTACTTC. Full variable domain (remainder filled in from reference TRBV7-2 and TRBJ2-7): GAGVSQSPSNKVTEKGKDVELRCDPISGHTALYWYRQSLGQGLEFLIYFQGNSAPDKSGLPSDRFSAERTGGSVSTLTIQRTQQEDSAVYLCASSFSGTGDREQYFGPGTRLTVT.

The chain joins TRBV19 to TRBJ1-4; 7 bases fit TRBD1. The CDR3 consists of 14 residues. V lost 5 bases, J lost 7 bases, and 7 bases stayed unmatched. Germline CDR1 is LNHDA and CDR2 is SQIVND (reference sequence). Written as DNA, the CDR3 is TGTGCCAGTAGTTCAGGGGGGACCGCTGAAAAACTGTTTTTT. Translation gives CASSSGGTAEKLFF.

The chain carries TRBV13 and TRBJ1-2, with TRBD1 identical over 10 bases. The V gene's germline CDR1 is PRHDT and CDR2 FYEKMQ (reference sequence). The length of the CDR3 is 13 residues. V dropped 5 bases and J dropped 12; count of bases not matched to a gene: 9. The CDR3 nucleotides read TGTGCCAGCAGCCCGGGAGGGACAGGGGAACACACCTTC. Protein product: CASSPGGTGEHTF.